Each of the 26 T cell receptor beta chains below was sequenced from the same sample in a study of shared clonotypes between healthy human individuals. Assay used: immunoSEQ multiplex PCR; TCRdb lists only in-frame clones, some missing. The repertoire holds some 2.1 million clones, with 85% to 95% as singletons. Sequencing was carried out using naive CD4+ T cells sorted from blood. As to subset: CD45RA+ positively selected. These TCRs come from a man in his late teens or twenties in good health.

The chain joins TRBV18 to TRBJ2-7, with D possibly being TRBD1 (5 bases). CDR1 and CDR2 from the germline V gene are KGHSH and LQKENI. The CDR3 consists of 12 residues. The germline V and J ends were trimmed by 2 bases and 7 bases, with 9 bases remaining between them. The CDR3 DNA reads TGTGCCAGCTCACCAGTAGGGGTTGAGCAGTACTTC. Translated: CASSPVGVEQYF.

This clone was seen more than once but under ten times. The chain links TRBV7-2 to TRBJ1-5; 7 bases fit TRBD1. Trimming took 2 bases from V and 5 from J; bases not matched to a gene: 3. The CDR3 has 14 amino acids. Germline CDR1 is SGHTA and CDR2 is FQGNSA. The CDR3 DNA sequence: TGTGCCAGCAGCTTATCAGACAGGGATCAGCCCCAGCATTTT. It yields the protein CASSLSDRDQPQHF. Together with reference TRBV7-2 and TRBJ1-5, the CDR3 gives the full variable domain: GAGVSQSPSNKVTEKGKDVELRCDPISGHTALYWYRQSLGQGLEFLIYFQGNSAPDKSGLPSDRFSAERTGGSVSTLTIQRTQQEDSAVYLCASSLSDRDQPQHFGDGTRLSIL.

CDR3 residues: CASSNFANVLTF. The CDR3 bases are TGTGCCAGTAGTAACTTCGCCAACGTCCTGACTTTC. The V and J genes are TRBV19 and TRBJ2-6; D is undetermined. The CDR3 spans 12 residues. V was clipped by 4 bases and J by 7 bases, with 5 bases between them. The germline gives CDR1 LNHDA, CDR2 SQIVND (reference sequence).

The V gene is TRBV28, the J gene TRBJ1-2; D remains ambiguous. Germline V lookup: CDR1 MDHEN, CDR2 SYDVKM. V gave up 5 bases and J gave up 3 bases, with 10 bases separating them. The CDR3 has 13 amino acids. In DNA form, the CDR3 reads TGTGCCAGCAGTGAGGGTAGTGACTATGGCTACACCTTC. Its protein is CASSEGSDYGYTF.

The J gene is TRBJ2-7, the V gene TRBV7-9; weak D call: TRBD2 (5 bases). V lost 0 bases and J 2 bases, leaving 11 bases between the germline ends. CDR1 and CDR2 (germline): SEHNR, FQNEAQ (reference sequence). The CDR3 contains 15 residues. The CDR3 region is CASSLALGVTYEQYF. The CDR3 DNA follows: TGTGCCAGCAGCTTAGCGCTGGGAGTAACCTACGAGCAGTACTTC.

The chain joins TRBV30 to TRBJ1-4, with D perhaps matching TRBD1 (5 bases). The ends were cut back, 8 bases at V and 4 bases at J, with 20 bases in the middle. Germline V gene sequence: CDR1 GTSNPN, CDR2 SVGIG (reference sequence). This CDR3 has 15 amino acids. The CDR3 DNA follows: TGTGCCGGAAAAAAAGTGGGACTGTTTAATGAAAAACTGTTTTTT. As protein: CAGKKVGLFNEKLFF.

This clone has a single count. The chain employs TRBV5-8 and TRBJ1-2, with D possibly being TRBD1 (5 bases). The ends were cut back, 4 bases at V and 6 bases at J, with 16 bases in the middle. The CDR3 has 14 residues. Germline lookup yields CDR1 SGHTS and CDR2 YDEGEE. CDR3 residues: CASSHGVWGDGYTF. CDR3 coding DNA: TGTGCCAGCAGCCACGGGGTCTGGGGGGATGGCTACACCTTC.

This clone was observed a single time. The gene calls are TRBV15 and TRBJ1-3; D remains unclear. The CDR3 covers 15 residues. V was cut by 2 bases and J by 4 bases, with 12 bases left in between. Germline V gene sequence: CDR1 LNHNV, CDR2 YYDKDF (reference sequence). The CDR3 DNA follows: TGTGCCACCAGCAGAAACCTACCCCCGGGAAACACCATATATTTT. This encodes CATSRNLPPGNTIYF.

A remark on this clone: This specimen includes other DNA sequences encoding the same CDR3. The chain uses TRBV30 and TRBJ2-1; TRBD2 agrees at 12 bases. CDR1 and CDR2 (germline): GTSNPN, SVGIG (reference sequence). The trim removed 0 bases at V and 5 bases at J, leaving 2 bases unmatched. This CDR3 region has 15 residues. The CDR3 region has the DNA TGTGCCTGGAGTGTAAGACTAGCGGGAGACAATGAGCAGTTCTTC. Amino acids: CAWSVRLAGDNEQFF.

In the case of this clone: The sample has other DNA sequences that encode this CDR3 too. The CDR3 DNA is TGCGCCAGCAGCTTGGATTCGAGCTCCTACAATGAGCAGTTCTTC. Translated, it gives CASSLDSSSYNEQFF. The J gene is TRBJ2-1, the V gene TRBV5-1; no clear D gene. V shed 0 bases and J shed 0 bases, with 7 bases lying between them. CDR1 and CDR2 (germline): SGHRS, YFSETQ. The CDR3 extends over 15 amino acids.

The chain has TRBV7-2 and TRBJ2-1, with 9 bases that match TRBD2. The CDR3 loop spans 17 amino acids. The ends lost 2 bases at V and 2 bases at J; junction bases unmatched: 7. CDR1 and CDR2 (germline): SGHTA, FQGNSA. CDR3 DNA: TGTGCCAGCAGCTTATGGGGCGGGAGGGCCCCCTACAATGAGCAGTTCTTC. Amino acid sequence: CASSLWGGRAPYNEQFF.

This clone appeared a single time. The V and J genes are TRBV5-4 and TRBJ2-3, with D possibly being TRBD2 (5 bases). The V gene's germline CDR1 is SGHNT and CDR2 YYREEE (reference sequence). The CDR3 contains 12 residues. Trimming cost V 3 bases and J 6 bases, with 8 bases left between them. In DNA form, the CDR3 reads TGTGCCAGCAGCTCTGGACTGGATACGCAGTATTTT. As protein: CASSSGLDTQYF.

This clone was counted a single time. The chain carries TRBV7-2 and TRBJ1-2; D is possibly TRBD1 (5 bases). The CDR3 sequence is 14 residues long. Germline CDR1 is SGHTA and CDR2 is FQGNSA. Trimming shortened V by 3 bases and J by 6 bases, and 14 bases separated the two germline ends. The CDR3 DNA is TGTGCCAGCAGCTTGGGCTCAGGGAGGGATGGCTACACCTTC. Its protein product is CASSLGSGRDGYTF.

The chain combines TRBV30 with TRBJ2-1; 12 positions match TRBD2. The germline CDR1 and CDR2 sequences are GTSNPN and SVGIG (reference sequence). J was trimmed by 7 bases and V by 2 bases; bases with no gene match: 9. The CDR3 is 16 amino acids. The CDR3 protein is CAWSSPGTSGWNEQFF. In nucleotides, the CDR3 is TGTGCCTGGAGTTCACCAGGGACTAGCGGGTGGAATGAGCAGTTCTTC.

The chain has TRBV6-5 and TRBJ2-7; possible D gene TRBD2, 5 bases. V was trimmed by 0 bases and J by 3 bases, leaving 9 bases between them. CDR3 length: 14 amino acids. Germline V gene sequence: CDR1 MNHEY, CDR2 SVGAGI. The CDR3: CASSYSREGYEQYF. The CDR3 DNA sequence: TGTGCCAGCAGTTACTCGAGAGAGGGCTACGAGCAGTACTTC.

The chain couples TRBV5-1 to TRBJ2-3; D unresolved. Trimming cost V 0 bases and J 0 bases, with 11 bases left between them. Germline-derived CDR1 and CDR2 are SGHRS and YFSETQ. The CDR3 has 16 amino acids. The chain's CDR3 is CASSLAARISTDTQYF. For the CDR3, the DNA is TGCGCCAGCAGCTTGGCCGCCAGAATAAGCACAGATACGCAGTATTTT.

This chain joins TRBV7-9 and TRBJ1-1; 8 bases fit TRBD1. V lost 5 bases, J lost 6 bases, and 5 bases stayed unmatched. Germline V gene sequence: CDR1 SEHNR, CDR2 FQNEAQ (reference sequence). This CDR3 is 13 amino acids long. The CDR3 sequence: CASSPATGAEAFF. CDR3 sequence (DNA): TGTGCCAGCAGCCCCGCGACAGGGGCTGAAGCTTTCTTT. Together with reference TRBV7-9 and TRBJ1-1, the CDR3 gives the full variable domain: DTGVSQNPRHKITKRGQNVTFRCDPISEHNRLYWYRQTLGQGPEFLTYFQNEAQLEKSRLLSDRFSAERPKGSFSTLEIQRTEQGDSAMYLCASSPATGAEAFFGQGTRLTVV.

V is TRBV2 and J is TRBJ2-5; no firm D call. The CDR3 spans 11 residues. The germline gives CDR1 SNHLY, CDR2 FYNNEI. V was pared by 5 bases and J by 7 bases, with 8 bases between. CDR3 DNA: TGTGCCAGCAGTCCCATAGGGACCCAGTACTTC. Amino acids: CASSPIGTQYF.

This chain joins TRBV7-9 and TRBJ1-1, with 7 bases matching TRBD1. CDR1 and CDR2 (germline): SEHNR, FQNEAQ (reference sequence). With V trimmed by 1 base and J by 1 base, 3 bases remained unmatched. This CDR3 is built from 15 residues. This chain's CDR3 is CASSLGGDRNTEAFF. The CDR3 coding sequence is TGTGCCAGCAGCTTAGGCGGGGACAGGAACACTGAAGCTTTCTTT.

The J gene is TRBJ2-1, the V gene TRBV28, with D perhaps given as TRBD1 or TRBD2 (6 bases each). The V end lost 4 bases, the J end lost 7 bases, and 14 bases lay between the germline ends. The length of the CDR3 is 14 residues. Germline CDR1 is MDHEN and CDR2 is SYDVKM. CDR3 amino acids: CASSWGLGRNEQFF. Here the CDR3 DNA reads TGTGCCAGCAGTTGGGGGCTAGGGAGGAATGAGCAGTTCTTC.

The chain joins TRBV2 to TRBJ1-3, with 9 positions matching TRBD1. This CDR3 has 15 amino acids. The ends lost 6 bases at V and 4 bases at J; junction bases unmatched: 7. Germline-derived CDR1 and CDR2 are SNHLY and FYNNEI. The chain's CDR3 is CASSAGQGYGNTIYF. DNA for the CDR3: TGTGCCAGCAGCGCGGGACAGGGATACGGAAACACCATATATTTT.

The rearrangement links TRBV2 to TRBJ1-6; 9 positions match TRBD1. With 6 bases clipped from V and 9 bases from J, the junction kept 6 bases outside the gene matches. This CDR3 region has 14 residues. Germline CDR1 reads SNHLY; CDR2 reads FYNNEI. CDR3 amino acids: CASRPGQGASPLHF. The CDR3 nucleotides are TGTGCCAGCAGGCCGGGACAGGGAGCTTCACCCCTCCACTTT.

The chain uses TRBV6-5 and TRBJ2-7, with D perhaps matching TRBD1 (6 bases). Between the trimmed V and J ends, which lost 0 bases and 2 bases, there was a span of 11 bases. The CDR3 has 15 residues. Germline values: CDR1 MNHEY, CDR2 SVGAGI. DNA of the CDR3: TGTGCCAGCAGTTACTCGCCAGGGGACCCCTACGAGCAGTACTTC. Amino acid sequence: CASSYSPGDPYEQYF.

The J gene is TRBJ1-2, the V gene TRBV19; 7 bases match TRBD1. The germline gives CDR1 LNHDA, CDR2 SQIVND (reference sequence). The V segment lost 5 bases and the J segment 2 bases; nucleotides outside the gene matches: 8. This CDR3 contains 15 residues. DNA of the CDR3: TGTGCCAGTAGTCCCTTGTCGGGACAGAACTATGGCTACACCTTC. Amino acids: CASSPLSGQNYGYTF.

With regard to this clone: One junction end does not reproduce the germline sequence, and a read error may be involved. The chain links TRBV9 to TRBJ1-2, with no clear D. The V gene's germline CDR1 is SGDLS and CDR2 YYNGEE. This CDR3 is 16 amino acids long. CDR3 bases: TGTGCCAGCAGCGTAGTGGGAGGTGGGCCCGCTCCCCCATCCCGGTTC. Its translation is CASSVVGGGPAPPSRF. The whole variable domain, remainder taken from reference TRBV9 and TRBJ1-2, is DSGVTQTPKHLITATGQRVTLRCSPRSGDLSVYWYQQSLDQGLQFLIQYYNGEERAKGNILERFSAQQFPDLHSELNLSSLELGDSALYFCASSVVGGGPAPPSRFGSGTRLTVV.

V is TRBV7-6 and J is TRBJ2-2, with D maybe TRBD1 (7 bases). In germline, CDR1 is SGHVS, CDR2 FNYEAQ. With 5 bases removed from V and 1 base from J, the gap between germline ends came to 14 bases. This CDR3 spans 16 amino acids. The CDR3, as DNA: TGTGCCAGCAGCCTCCGACAGGGACTGAACACCGGGGAGCTGTTTTTT. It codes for CASSLRQGLNTGELFF.